The 21 T cell receptor beta chains below all came from one sample that was sequenced in a study of OX40 agonist ivuxolimab in advanced cancers. Generated by immunoSEQ multiplex PCR, the TCRdb table keeps only in-frame clones and is missing some. Among over 9,000 clones listed, 84% were seen once. The specimen was CD4+ or CD8+ T cells sorted from blood, collected in a trial of the OX40 agonist ivuxolimab. The receptor set was obtained from an adult with an advanced solid tumor such as melanoma, head and neck, liver or kidney cancer.

This clone was observed a single time. V gene TRBV27 combines with J gene TRBJ2-7; a possible D gene is TRBD1 (5 bases). From germline, CDR1 is MNHEY and CDR2 SMNVEV (reference sequence). The V and J ends lost 3 bases and 0 bases respectively, with 6 bases between them. The CDR3 length is 13 residues. Here the CDR3 reads CASSFGASYEQYF. DNA of the CDR3: TGTGCCAGCAGTTTTGGGGCCTCCTACGAGCAGTACTTC.

This clone was seen just once. This chain links TRBV7-2 with TRBJ1-1, with no clear D. This CDR3 spans 13 amino acids. Germline V gives CDR1 SGHTA, CDR2 FQGNSA. The germline V and J ends were trimmed by 1 base and 4 bases, with 7 bases remaining between them. The chain's CDR3 is CASSLGVGTEAFF. DNA for the CDR3: TGTGCCAGCAGCTTAGGGGTTGGCACTGAAGCTTTCTTT.

In the case of this clone: Germline is not matched at one junction end, which may reflect a read error. V usage is TRBV15 and J usage is TRBJ1-2; 9 positions agree with TRBD1. Germline-derived CDR1 and CDR2 are LNHNV and YYDKDF (reference sequence). The CDR3 totals 15 residues. CDR3 bases: TGTGCCACCAGCGGAGAAGACAGGGGGGACTATGGCTACACCTTC. Translating it yields CATSGEDRGDYGYTF.

V gene TRBV6-5 combines with J gene TRBJ2-7, with D hard to call. CDR1 is MNHEY and CDR2 is SVGAGI in the germline V gene. This CDR3 is 13 amino acids long. Trimming removed 0 bases at V and 4 bases at J, with 7 bases between. CDR3 protein: CASSYSGSYEQYF. In DNA, the CDR3 is TGTGCCAGCAGTTACTCGGGAAGTTACGAGCAGTACTTC.

V is TRBV5-1 and J is TRBJ2-1; TRBD1 is a possible D gene (6 bases). V gave up 2 bases and J gave up 10 bases, with 7 bases separating them. CDR1 is SGHRS and CDR2 is YFSETQ in the germline V gene. The CDR3 is made up of 11 amino acids. CDR3 bases: TGCGCCAGCAGCTTCAGGGGCGAGCAGTTCTTC. Translation gives CASSFRGEQFF.

This clone was observed a single time. The genes are TRBV7-9 and TRBJ1-2; 10 nucleotides align to TRBD1. The CDR3 is made up of 15 amino acids. The germline CDR1 and CDR2 sequences are SEHNR and FQNEAQ (reference sequence). V shed 1 base, J shed 4 bases, and the junction held 3 bases outside the gene matches. As DNA, the CDR3 is TGTGCCAGCAGCTTAGTGGGACAGGGGTTCTATGGCTACACCTTC. Encoded protein: CASSLVGQGFYGYTF.

The gene calls are TRBV10-3 and TRBJ1-1; a possible D gene is TRBD1 (6 bases). V lost 6 bases, J lost 0 bases, and 14 bases lay in between. Looked up from germline, CDR1 is ENHRY and CDR2 is SYGVKD. The CDR3 has 15 residues. CDR3 nucleotides: TGTGCCATCAGCGACCAACAGGGAATGAACACTGAAGCTTTCTTT. This codes for CAISDQQGMNTEAFF.

This clone was seen a single time. This chain connects TRBV6-1 to TRBJ2-1, with unresolved D. CDR1 and CDR2 (germline): MNHNS, SASEGT. The V gene lost 0 bases and the J gene lost 10 bases, with 19 bases spanning the gap. The CDR3 spans 16 residues. The CDR3 nucleotides are TGTGCCAGCAGTGAAGCTGGACGGATTACGGCATGGGAGCAGTTCTTC. This sequence encodes CASSEAGRITAWEQFF.

V and J are TRBV5-1 and TRBJ2-2; D unclear. Per germline, CDR1 SGHRS and CDR2 YFSETQ. V dropped 0 bases and J dropped 0 bases, with 12 bases sitting between them. The CDR3 is made up of 17 amino acids. The CDR3 DNA sequence: TGCGCCAGCAGCTTGGACCCGCTCGAGCCGAACACCGGGGAGCTGTTTTTT. This sequence encodes CASSLDPLEPNTGELFF.

The J gene is TRBJ2-1, the V gene TRBV4-2; D remains ambiguous. From germline, CDR1 is LGHNA and CDR2 YNFKEQ. V was trimmed by 4 bases and J by 6 bases, leaving 7 bases between them. This CDR3 spans 12 amino acids. CDR3: CASSPGLNEQFF. The DNA for the CDR3 is TGTGCCAGCAGCCCGGGTCTCAATGAGCAGTTCTTC.

J is TRBJ1-2 and V is TRBV4-2, with 8 positions matching TRBD1. The CDR3 is 14 residues long. The ends lost 6 bases at V and 5 bases at J; junction bases unmatched: 8. The germline gives CDR1 LGHNA, CDR2 YNFKEQ. The CDR3 region has the DNA TGTGCCAGCAGATTCGGACAGGGAGCATATGGCTACACCTTC. This encodes CASRFGQGAYGYTF.

The V and J genes are TRBV7-9 and TRBJ1-2; D is uncertain. The CDR3 runs to 14 residues. The V gene lost 1 base and the J gene lost 8 bases, with 14 bases spanning the gap. The germline V gene has CDR1 SEHNR and CDR2 FQNEAQ (reference sequence). CDR3 nucleotide sequence: TGTGCCAGCAGCTTAGTTTTGAACCCGGACGGCTACACCTTC. Its protein product is CASSLVLNPDGYTF.

This chain links TRBV9 with TRBJ2-2; tentative D call: TRBD2 (5 bases). V was trimmed by 0 bases and J by 0 bases, leaving 6 bases between them. The CDR3 has 15 amino acids. CDR1 is SGDLS and CDR2 is YYNGEE in the germline V gene. In DNA form, the CDR3 reads TGTGCCAGCAGCGTAGAGGACTCGAACACCGGGGAGCTGTTTTTT. Its protein product is CASSVEDSNTGELFF.

To note about this clone: Other DNA sequences from this sample encode an identical CDR3 as well. The rearrangement uses TRBV19 and TRBJ1-1; a weak D match, TRBD1 (6 bases). This CDR3 is built from 14 residues. Trimming shortened V by 3 bases and J by 5 bases, and 13 bases separated the two germline ends. The germline V gene encodes CDR1 LNHDA and CDR2 SQIVND (reference sequence). CDR3 sequence reads: CASSMGGRRTEAFF. In DNA, the CDR3 is TGTGCCAGTAGTATGGGGGGGCGGAGAACTGAAGCTTTCTTT.

This chain connects TRBV29-1 to TRBJ1-1; D call uncertain. Germline assignment: CDR1 SQVTM and CDR2 ANQGSEA. This CDR3 spans 13 amino acids. V lost 1 base and J lost 7, with 13 bases in between. The CDR3 DNA is TGCAGCGTTGAAGCGGGAACGGCAGTTGAAGCTTTCTTT. This sequence encodes CSVEAGTAVEAFF.

V usage is TRBV6-1 and J usage is TRBJ2-7, with a possible D match to TRBD2 (5 bases). V was cut by 3 bases and J by 3 bases, with 9 bases left in between. In germline, CDR1 is MNHNS, CDR2 SASEGT. The CDR3 runs to 13 residues. The CDR3 spells CASSDGDSYEQYF. CDR3 coding DNA: TGTGCCAGCAGTGACGGGGATAGCTACGAGCAGTACTTC.

This clone occurred once. The chain links TRBV7-8 to TRBJ1-5; D gene unclear. This CDR3 has 13 amino acids. V was clipped by 6 bases and J by 2 bases, with 8 bases between them. Germline values: CDR1 SGHVS, CDR2 FQNEAQ. CDR3 nucleotide sequence: TGTGCCAGCAGAGAGGGAGGCAATCAGCCCCAGCATTTT. This encodes CASREGGNQPQHF.

The genes are TRBV7-8 and TRBJ1-4; D call uncertain. The V end lost 5 bases, the J end lost 0 bases, and 16 bases lay between the germline ends. Germline CDR1 SGHVS, CDR2 FQNEAQ. This CDR3 region has 17 residues. In DNA, the CDR3 is TGTGCCAGCAGCCCTCGATTGGGGTCAGCAACTAATGAAAAACTGTTTTTT. This translates into CASSPRLGSATNEKLFF.

The rearrangement joins TRBV7-9 to TRBJ1-1, with a possible D match to TRBD1 (5 bases). Trimming shortened V by 3 bases and J by 4 bases, and 6 bases separated the two germline ends. Germline V gene sequence: CDR1 SEHNR, CDR2 FQNEAQ (reference sequence). CDR3 length: 12 amino acids. The CDR3 DNA sequence: TGTGCCAGCAGCTTGGGGGTCACTGAAGCTTTCTTT. It codes for CASSLGVTEAFF.

This chain connects TRBV5-3 to TRBJ1-2, with unresolved D. TRBV5-3 belongs to the ORF category, with a function that is uncertain. Trimming removed 8 bases at V and 5 bases at J, with 13 bases between. The CDR3 spans 12 residues. The CDR3: CASNRDGYGYTF. CDR3 nucleotides: TGTGCCAGCAATCGCGATGGATATGGCTACACCTTC.

The chain uses TRBV6-5 and TRBJ1-3, with D maybe TRBD1 (5 bases). Germline V gene sequence: CDR1 MNHEY, CDR2 SVGAGI. With 3 bases removed from V and 3 bases from J, the gap between germline ends came to 6 bases. This CDR3 contains 13 residues. CDR3 region: CASSYDSGNTIYF. CDR3 nucleotide sequence: TGTGCCAGCAGTTATGACAGTGGAAACACCATATATTTT.